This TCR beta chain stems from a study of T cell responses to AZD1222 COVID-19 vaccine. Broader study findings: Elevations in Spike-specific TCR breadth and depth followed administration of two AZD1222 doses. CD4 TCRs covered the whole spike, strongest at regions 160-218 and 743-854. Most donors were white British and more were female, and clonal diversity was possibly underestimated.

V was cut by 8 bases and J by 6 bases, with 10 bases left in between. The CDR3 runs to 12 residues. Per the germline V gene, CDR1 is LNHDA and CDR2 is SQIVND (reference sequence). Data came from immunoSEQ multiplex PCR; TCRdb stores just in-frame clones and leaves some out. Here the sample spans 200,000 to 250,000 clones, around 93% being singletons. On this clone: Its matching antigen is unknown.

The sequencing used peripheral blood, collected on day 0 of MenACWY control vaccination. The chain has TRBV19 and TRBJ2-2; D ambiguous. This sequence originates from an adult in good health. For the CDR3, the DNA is TGTGCCAGTTCACTTCCGCCCGGGGAGCTGTTTTTT. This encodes CASSLPPGELFF.